This is a list of T cell receptor beta chains from one sample in a study of blood T cell repertoires in COVID-19. Data came from immunoSEQ multiplex PCR; TCRdb stores just in-frame clones and leaves some out. Of approximately 300,000 clones in the sample, about 89% were seen once. The sequenced material came from PBMCs or T cells enriched from blood (not recorded which). The receptors shown here come from a woman aged 18-35 years who had recovered from COVID-19. Each CDR3 is given with its conserved first and last residue. The D gene is left open where the match is weak. Clone size is stated in some rows and not others, as once, few, many or a class when expanded.

clone_size,j_call,v_call,d_call,cdr3_aa,cdr3_nt
NA,TRBJ1-2,TRBV18,NA,CASSPSGTNYGYTF,TGTGCCAGCTCACCTTCGGGAACTAACTATGGCTACACCTTC
NA,TRBJ2-3,TRBV6-6,TRBD2,CASSQRTGAGFSTDTQYF,TGTGCCAGCAGTCAGAGGACGGGAGCGGGGTTTAGCACAGATACGCAGTATTTT
NA,TRBJ1-1,TRBV4-1,TRBD1,CASSQGPGQGFTEAFF,TGCGCCAGCAGCCAAGGACCGGGACAGGGGTTCACTGAAGCTTTCTTT
NA,TRBJ2-5,TRBV25-1,NA,CASSEAGRETQYF,TGTGCCAGCAGTGAGGCAGGGAGGGAGACCCAGTACTTC
once,TRBJ2-5,TRBV2,TRBD1,CASRVTGVETQYF,TGTGCCAGCAGGGTAACAGGGGTGGAGACCCAGTACTTC
NA,TRBJ2-3,TRBV7-9,TRBD2,CASSLIRLAVRDTQYF,TGTGCCAGCAGCTTAATTAGGCTAGCGGTCCGGGATACGCAGTATTTT
NA,TRBJ2-7,TRBV6-2/TRBV6-3,NA,CASSYEGYEQYF,TGTGCCAGCAGTTACGAGGGATACGAGCAGTACTTC
once,TRBJ2-5,TRBV7-2,TRBD2,CASSPGLAVETQYF,TGTGCCAGCAGCCCAGGACTAGCGGTAGAGACCCAGTACTTC
NA,TRBJ1-4,TRBV9,TRBD1,CASSVGQGLWEKLFF,TGTGCCAGCAGCGTAGGACAGGGTCTTTGGGAAAAACTGTTTTTT
NA,TRBJ2-7,TRBV19,TRBD2,CASSLQASGTLHEQYF,TGTGCCAGTAGTCTCCAGGCTAGCGGGACTCTCCACGAGCAGTACTTC
NA,TRBJ1-5,TRBV11-2,NA,CASSLGGGQPQHF,TGTGCCAGCAGCTTAGGGGGGGGTCAGCCCCAGCATTTT
NA,TRBJ1-6,TRBV3-1/TRBV3-2,TRBD1,CASSLRDRVSPLHF,TGTGCCAGCAGCCTACGTGACAGGGTTTCACCCCTCCACTTT
NA,TRBJ2-1,TRBV27,TRBD2,CASSESLLAGGNNEQFF,TGTGCCAGCAGTGAATCTCTACTAGCGGGGGGGAACAATGAGCAGTTCTTC
NA,TRBJ1-2,TRBV4-2,NA,CASSQAPRGGSGYGYTF,TGTGCCAGCAGCCAAGCCCCAAGGGGGGGTTCGGGGTATGGCTACACCTTC
NA,TRBJ2-1,TRBV28,NA,CASSPGVRSYNEQFF,TGTGCCAGCAGTCCAGGGGTAAGGTCCTACAATGAGCAGTTCTTC
NA,TRBJ1-1,TRBV25-1,NA,CASSLEMNTEAFF,TGTGCCAGCAGTCTCGAGATGAACACTGAAGCTTTCTTT
NA,TRBJ1-1,TRBV3-1/TRBV3-2,NA,CASSQDRTAETEAFF,TGTGCCAGCAGCCAAGATCGGACAGCAGAGACTGAAGCTTTCTTT
NA,TRBJ1-2,TRBV15,NA,CATSRDGRSYTF,TGTGCCACCAGCAGAGATGGGAGAAGCTACACCTTC
NA,TRBJ2-3,TRBV27,TRBD2,CASSAPGLAYTDTQYF,TGTGCCAGCAGTGCACCGGGACTAGCGTATACAGATACGCAGTATTTT
NA,TRBJ2-2,TRBV25-1,NA,CASRARGFAESGELFF,TGTGCCAGCAGGGCAAGGGGATTTGCCGAGTCCGGGGAGCTGTTTTTT
NA,TRBJ2-3,TRBV21-1,NA,CASSSGSTDTQYF,TGTGCCAGCAGCTCAGGGAGCACAGATACGCAGTATTTT
NA,TRBJ1-1,TRBV11-3,NA,CASSLSRLLEAFF,TGTGCCAGCAGCTTAAGCAGGCTCCTTGAAGCTTTCTTT
NA,TRBJ1-4,TRBV6-6,TRBD1,CASRSGGQPNEKLFF,TGTGCCAGCCGATCAGGGGGACAGCCTAATGAAAAACTGTTTTTT
NA,TRBJ2-7,TRBV21-1,NA,CASSNFDDRGYSYEQYF,TGTGCCAGCAGCAACTTCGATGACAGGGGCTATTCCTACGAGCAGTACTTC
NA,TRBJ2-5,TRBV28,NA,CASSLGEPRETQYF,TGTGCCAGCAGTTTAGGGGAGCCCAGGGAGACCCAGTACTTC
NA,TRBJ2-1,TRBV7-2,TRBD2,CASFGLAGARPYNEQFF,TGTGCCAGCTTCGGACTAGCGGGGGCCCGACCCTACAATGAGCAGTTCTTC
NA,TRBJ2-5,TRBV4-3,NA,CASSQEGHPTQETQYF,TGCGCCAGCAGCCAAGAAGGCCATCCGACTCAAGAGACCCAGTACTTC
NA,TRBJ2-7,TRBV27,TRBD1,CASSLSFRTGVTYEQYF,TGTGCCAGCAGTTTATCGTTTAGGACAGGGGTTACCTACGAGCAGTACTTC
NA,TRBJ2-7,TRBV6-6,TRBD1,CASSYRTGEEQYF,TGTGCCAGCAGTTACCGGACAGGGGAGGAGCAGTACTTC
NA,TRBJ2-1,TRBV4-1,TRBD1,CASSPSRGPSYNEQFF,TGCGCCAGCAGCCCGTCGAGGGGGCCTTCCTACAATGAGCAGTTCTTC
NA,TRBJ2-7,TRBV29-1,TRBD1,CSVTGTASYEQYF,TGCAGCGTTACCGGGACAGCCTCCTACGAGCAGTACTTC
NA,TRBJ2-1,TRBV21-1,NA,CASSKVPRGTAKVNEQFF,TGTGCCAGCAGCAAAGTTCCCCGGGGGACAGCGAAGGTAAATGAGCAGTTCTTC
once,TRBJ2-6,TRBV4-3,NA,CASSHNRALSSGANVLTF,TGCGCCAGCAGCCACAACAGGGCTCTAAGCTCTGGGGCCAACGTCCTGACTTTC
NA,TRBJ1-2,TRBV5-1,TRBD1,CASSLGTGGFYGYTF,TGCGCCAGCAGCTTGGGGACAGGAGGTTTCTATGGCTACACCTTC
once,TRBJ2-2,TRBV27,TRBD2,CASRKPGLAGAGELFF,TGTGCCAGCAGAAAACCGGGACTAGCGGGAGCCGGGGAGCTGTTTTTT
NA,TRBJ2-2,TRBV27,TRBD2,CASSLVGSGGMELFF,TGTGCCAGCAGTTTGGTTGGGAGCGGGGGGATGGAGCTGTTTTTT
NA,TRBJ1-3,TRBV7-8,NA,CASSDQVHGNTIYF,TGTGCCAGCAGCGATCAAGTACATGGAAACACCATATATTTT
NA,TRBJ2-3,TRBV5-4,NA,CASSLSGTDTQYF,TGTGCCAGCAGTTTAAGCGGCACAGATACGCAGTATTTT
NA,TRBJ2-7,TRBV3-1/TRBV3-2,TRBD2,CASSQGLAGLKEQYF,TGTGCCAGCAGTCAGGGACTAGCGGGACTCAAAGAGCAGTACTTC
NA,TRBJ1-6,TRBV12-3/TRBV12-4,NA,CASTAGGSPLHF,TGTGCCAGCACCGCGGGGGGTTCACCCCTCCACTTT
NA,TRBJ1-4,TRBV30,NA,CAWSSRGEKLFF,TGTGCCTGGAGTTCCCGGGGTGAAAAACTGTTTTTT
few,TRBJ1-4,TRBV9,NA,CASSVGIRVGEKLFF,TGTGCCAGCAGCGTAGGTATCAGGGTAGGTGAAAAACTGTTTTTT
NA,TRBJ2-1,TRBV7-2,NA,CASSLVGLRAANEQFF,TGTGCCAGCAGCTTGGTGGGTTTGCGAGCGGCCAATGAGCAGTTCTTC
NA,TRBJ2-1,TRBV4-2,TRBD2,CASNIAGGGYEQFF,TGTGCCAGCAACATAGCGGGAGGAGGGTATGAGCAGTTCTTC
NA,TRBJ2-7,TRBV7-9,NA,CASSLASVVGVSYEQYF,TGTGCCAGCAGCTTAGCGAGTGTTGTCGGGGTCTCCTACGAGCAGTACTTC
NA,TRBJ1-1,TRBV30,TRBD1,CAWDRGKNTEAFF,TGTGCCTGGGACAGGGGAAAGAACACTGAAGCTTTCTTT
few,TRBJ2-2,TRBV5-6,TRBD1,CASSFGTGGAGELFF,TGTGCCAGCAGCTTCGGGACAGGGGGGGCCGGGGAGCTGTTTTTT
NA,TRBJ1-2,TRBV3-1/TRBV3-2,NA,CASSQAVYGYTF,TGTGCCAGCAGCCAAGCCGTATATGGCTACACCTTC
once,TRBJ2-1,TRBV4-3,TRBD2,CASSYASGSYNEQFF,TGCGCCAGCAGCTATGCTAGCGGCTCCTACAATGAGCAGTTCTTC
NA,TRBJ2-1,TRBV5-8,NA,CASSLDRGGHNEQFF,TGTGCCAGCAGCTTGGACCGCGGAGGCCACAATGAGCAGTTCTTC
NA,TRBJ1-2,TRBV2,TRBD1,CASSVSPAATGLYGYTF,TGTGCCAGCAGTGTCTCACCTGCGGCGACAGGGCTCTATGGCTACACCTTC
NA,TRBJ1-1,TRBV30,NA,CAWSRRTNTKAFF,TGTGCCTGGAGTCGCAGGACTAACACTAAAGCTTTCTTT
NA,TRBJ2-5,TRBV5-1,NA,CASRNLGGAGPGETQYF,TGCGCCAGCAGAAACCTGGGAGGTGCGGGACCGGGTGAGACCCAGTACTTC
NA,TRBJ2-3,TRBV9,TRBD2,CASSVAGQREWSADTQYF,TGTGCCAGCAGCGTAGCCGGGCAGCGGGAGTGGAGTGCAGATACGCAGTATTTT